The rows below give T cell receptor beta chains drawn from one sample of a study of sequential checkpoint blockade in melanoma. Generated by immunoSEQ multiplex PCR, the TCRdb table keeps only in-frame clones and is missing some. The table shows about 18,000 clones, with around 24% occurring only once. Here the sequenced sample was tumor tissue (inferred from file names), taken from a patient given nivolumab and ipilimumab in sequence. These TCRs come from a human donor with melanoma. Each CDR3 is given with its conserved first and last residue. Fields, in order: D gene, V gene, J gene, clone size, CDR3 protein, CDR3 DNA. D genes are given only for firm matches. Some rows mark clone size as missing; the rest say once, few, many or name a class of expanded clone.

TRBD1	TRBV11-3	TRBJ1-1	-	CASSFRQGARRMNTEAFF	TGTGCCAGCAGCTTCCGACAGGGGGCGCGCCGGATGAACACTGAAGCTTTCTTT
TRBD1	TRBV12-5	TRBJ2-1	few	CASGPTGAPYNEQFF	TGTGCTAGTGGGCCAACAGGGGCACCCTACAATGAGCAGTTCTTC
TRBD1	TRBV7-7	TRBJ2-3	-	CASSSTGGGSTQYF	TGTGCCAGCAGCTCAACAGGGGGCGGTAGTACGCAGTATTTT
-	TRBV11-3	TRBJ2-7	few	CASSLKQGPGEQYF	TGTGCCAGCAGCTTAAAACAGGGACCAGGCGAGCAGTACTTC
-	TRBV6-8	TRBJ2-7	-	CASRGLAPSYEQYF	TGTGCCAGCAGGGGCTTGGCACCGTCCTACGAGCAGTACTTC
-	TRBV23-1	TRBJ1-1	-	CASSPGESTEAFF	TGCGCCAGCAGCCCGGGGGAGAGTACTGAAGCTTTCTTT
-	TRBV7-5	TRBJ1-2	many	CASSPGRQGFEGYTF	TGTGCCAGCAGCCCCGGAAGACAGGGGTTTGAGGGCTACACCTTC
-	TRBV6-8	TRBJ1-5	few	CASRRGEYSNQPQHF	TGTGCCAGCAGGAGGGGCGAATATAGCAATCAGCCCCAGCATTTT
TRBD2	TRBV10-2	TRBJ2-1	-	CASSRNKGTSGRPSNEQFF	TGCGCCAGCAGTCGGAACAAAGGGACTAGCGGGCGCCCAAGCAATGAGCAGTTCTTC
-	TRBV6-8	TRBJ2-6	few	CASGKGSGANVLTF	TGTGCCAGCGGGAAGGGCTCTGGGGCCAACGTCCTGACTTTC
-	TRBV18	TRBJ1-5	-	CASSPQGGQPQHF	TGTGCCAGCTCACCACAAGGCGGTCAGCCCCAGCATTTT
TRBD1	TRBV28	TRBJ1-2	few	CASWGQGVSYGYTF	TGTGCCAGCTGGGGACAGGGAGTGAGCTATGGCTACACCTTC
-	TRBV19	TRBJ2-2	-	CASSIAGKGTTSGELFF	TGTGCCAGTAGTATAGCGGGAAAAGGAACGACCTCCGGGGAGCTGTTTTTT
-	TRBV6-8	TRBJ1-6	-	CASKRENSPLHF	TGTGCCAGCAAACGGGAGAATTCACCCCTCCACTTT
-	TRBV11-3	TRBJ2-3	few	CASSRRTGPDTQYF	TGTGCCAGCAGCCGACGAACAGGTCCAGATACGCAGTATTTT
TRBD2	TRBV9	TRBJ2-5	-	CASSGTMTSGEETQYF	TGTGCCAGCAGCGGCACAATGACTAGCGGAGAAGAGACCCAGTACTTC
TRBD1	TRBV29-1	TRBJ2-7	-	CSVAGQGYEQYF	TGCAGCGTCGCCGGACAGGGCTACGAGCAGTACTTC
-	TRBV11-3	TRBJ2-7	many	CASSRPSVRGAILGEQYF	TGTGCCAGCAGCCGTCCGTCGGTAAGGGGCGCAATACTCGGCGAGCAGTACTTC
-	TRBV5-1	TRBJ1-5	-	CASSLDWGSNQPQHF	TGCGCCAGCAGCTTGGACTGGGGGAGCAATCAGCCCCAGCATTTT
-	TRBV10-1	TRBJ2-7	-	CASSKRTGRSYEQYF	TGCGCCAGCAGCAAGAGAACAGGGAGATCCTACGAGCAGTACTTC
-	TRBV11-3	TRBJ2-2	-	CASSPQRVSTGELFF	TGTGCCAGCAGCCCCCAGAGGGTGAGCACCGGGGAGCTGTTTTTT
-	TRBV6-8	TRBJ1-4	few	CASRQGQINEKLFF	TGTGCCAGCAGACAGGGACAAATAAATGAAAAACTGTTTTTT
TRBD2	TRBV30	TRBJ2-7	-	CAWSPLGTSGRAEQYF	TGTGCCTGGAGTCCCTTAGGGACTAGCGGGAGGGCCGAGCAGTACTTC
TRBD2	TRBV11-3	TRBJ2-5	few	CASSLYRGGAQETQYF	TGTGCCAGCAGCTTATACCGCGGGGGGGCCCAAGAGACCCAGTACTTC
-	TRBV15	TRBJ1-1	-	CATSRDMRLGPGEAFF	TGTGCCACCAGCAGAGACATGCGACTCGGCCCCGGGGAAGCTTTCTTT
TRBD1	TRBV29-1	TRBJ2-1	-	CSVSGTGYNEQFF	TGCAGCGTTTCCGGGACAGGTTACAATGAGCAGTTCTTC
-	TRBV11-3	TRBJ1-4	many	CASSPGDSASTNEKLFF	TGTGCCAGCAGCCCGGGAGATTCGGCGTCAACTAATGAAAAACTGTTTTTT
-	TRBV28	TRBJ2-5	-	CASSLNLQETQYF	TGTGCCAGCAGTTTAAACCTTCAAGAGACCCAGTACTTC
-	TRBV6-8	TRBJ1-1	few	CASRVQGMTEAFF	TGTGCCAGCAGGGTACAAGGTATGACTGAAGCTTTCTTT
TRBD1	TRBV6-8	TRBJ1-4	few	CASSVGQGGDEKLFF	TGTGCCAGCAGTGTGGGTCAGGGGGGCGATGAAAAACTGTTTTTT
-	TRBV6-8	TRBJ2-7	many	CASSYLNGEQYF	TGTGCCAGCAGTTACTTAAACGGCGAGCAGTACTTC
-	TRBV9	TRBJ2-1	few	CASSRGQGSEQFF	TGTGCCAGCAGCCGTGGGCAGGGATCTGAGCAGTTCTTC
-	TRBV28	TRBJ1-1	few	CASSLGTQEAFF	TGTGCCAGCAGTTTGGGGACACAGGAAGCTTTCTTT
-	TRBV11-3	TRBJ2-2	-	CASSLVGGPNTGELFF	TGTGCCAGCAGCTTAGTCGGGGGGCCGAACACCGGGGAGCTGTTTTTT
-	TRBV11-3	TRBJ1-1	many	CASSFRQGAYTEAFF	TGTGCCAGCAGCTTCCGGCAGGGCGCATACACTGAAGCTTTCTTT
-	TRBV6-8	TRBJ1-2	-	CASRPGDGNYGYTF	TGTGCCAGCAGACCTGGGGACGGGAACTATGGCTACACCTTC
TRBD1	TRBV19	TRBJ1-2	few	CASSMRGGALHYGYTF	TGTGCCAGTAGTATGCGAGGGGGCGCATTGCATTATGGCTACACCTTC
TRBD2	TRBV6-8	TRBJ2-5	few	CASRRLGGAGETQYF	TGTGCCAGCAGACGCCTCGGGGGGGCGGGAGAGACCCAGTACTTC
-	TRBV4-1	TRBJ2-3	-	CASSQPGGLYTQYF	TGCGCCAGCAGCCAACCCGGGGGCTTATATACGCAGTATTTT
TRBD2	TRBV6-8	TRBJ2-1	-	CASSDPSGGYNEQFF	TGTGCCAGCAGTGACCCCAGCGGGGGGTACAATGAGCAGTTCTTC
-	TRBV18	TRBJ1-1	few	CASSPSSREFTEAFF	TGTGCCAGCTCACCTTCCTCCAGGGAGTTTACTGAAGCTTTCTTT
-	TRBV29-1	TRBJ2-3	once	CSVDRGTDTQYF	TGCAGCGTTGATAGGGGCACAGATACGCAGTATTTT
-	TRBV19	TRBJ2-6	few	CASSTGDGGANVLTF	TGTGCCAGTAGTACAGGGGATGGCGGGGCCAACGTCCTGACTTTC
TRBD1	TRBV6-8	TRBJ1-2	few	CASTEGAGGYTF	TGTGCCAGCACGGAGGGGGCCGGTGGCTACACCTTC
TRBD2	TRBV6-8	TRBJ2-1	few	CASSYILAGATEQFF	TGTGCCAGCAGTTACATACTAGCGGGAGCCACTGAGCAGTTCTTC
-	TRBV19	TRBJ1-5	-	CASSIVRDRGSNQPQHF	TGTGCCAGTAGTATCGTCAGGGACCGGGGGAGCAATCAGCCCCAGCATTTT
TRBD2	TRBV9	TRBJ2-1	-	CASSVEGLAGYYNEQFF	TGTGCCAGCAGCGTAGAGGGCCTAGCGGGATACTACAATGAGCAGTTCTTC
TRBD2	TRBV29-1	TRBJ2-7	few	CSVRLAGAYEQYF	TGCAGCGTCAGACTAGCGGGAGCCTACGAGCAGTACTTC
-	TRBV11-3	TRBJ2-2	-	CASSLYGPAIANTGELFF	TGTGCCAGCAGCTTGTACGGCCCGGCGATCGCGAACACCGGGGAGCTGTTTTTT
-	TRBV11-3	TRBJ2-1	few	CASSPSGGSYNEQFF	TGTGCCAGCAGCCCGTCTGGCGGGTCCTACAATGAGCAGTTCTTC
TRBD1	TRBV6-8	TRBJ1-4	few	CASSKTYPGQGRSEKLFF	TGTGCCAGCAGTAAAACGTACCCTGGACAGGGACGAAGTGAAAAACTGTTTTTT
-	TRBV25-1	TRBJ2-7	-	CASSELSRNSYEQYF	TGTGCCAGCAGTGAATTGAGCAGAAACTCCTACGAGCAGTACTTC
-	TRBV19	TRBJ2-5	few	CASSIVLQRQETQYF	TGTGCCAGTAGTATAGTGTTACAGCGGCAAGAGACCCAGTACTTC
-	TRBV6-8	TRBJ2-1	-	CASSLRQVNEQFF	TGTGCCAGCAGCCTCAGACAGGTTAATGAGCAGTTCTTC
TRBD2	TRBV6-8	TRBJ2-5	few	CASSYGAGVLETQYF	TGTGCCAGCAGTTACGGAGCGGGAGTGCTAGAGACCCAGTACTTC
-	TRBV9	TRBJ1-3	-	CASTSRSSGNTIYF	TGTGCCAGCACCTCTCGGAGCTCTGGAAACACCATATATTTT
-	TRBV6-8	TRBJ1-4	-	CAISSMGVDEKLFF	TGTGCCATCAGCTCAATGGGGGTTGATGAAAAACTGTTTTTT